The 9 T cell receptor beta chains below were found in one sample sequenced in a study of Tregs in tolerant kidney transplant recipients. Clones were sequenced by immunoSEQ multiplex PCR, and TCRdb holds only the in-frame ones, with some missing. The data show 50,000 to 80,000 clones, 95% to 98% seen once. The sample here was Tregs from blood, taken before the transplant. All receptors derive from a human donor who received a combined kidney and bone marrow transplant.

This chain connects TRBV4-2 to TRBJ2-5; 13 nucleotides line up with TRBD2. The ends lost 5 bases at V and 5 bases at J; junction bases unmatched: 5. There are 15 residues in the CDR3. From germline, CDR1 is LGHNA and CDR2 YNFKEQ. DNA of the CDR3: TGTGCCAGCAGCAGACTAGCGGGGGGCATGGAGACCCAGTACTTC. This translates into CASSRLAGGMETQYF.

The rearrangement links TRBV25-1 to TRBJ2-7; 10 bases are a match to TRBD1. The J segment lost 7 bases and the V segment lost 5 bases, leaving 8 bases of the junction unmatched. In germline, CDR1 is MGHDK, CDR2 SYGVNS. This CDR3 has 14 residues. CDR3 DNA: TGTGCCAGCAGTCGGACAGGGGGAACGTGGGAGCAGTACTTC. This sequence encodes CASSRTGGTWEQYF.

V is TRBV19 and J is TRBJ1-1; the D gene is possibly TRBD1 (6 bases). Germline CDR1 and CDR2: LNHDA and SQIVND (reference sequence). Trimming pared 1 base from V and 6 bases from J, leaving 12 bases between. The CDR3 totals 14 residues. The CDR3 reads CASSIVRGVAEAFF. DNA for the CDR3: TGTGCCAGTAGTATAGTCAGGGGCGTCGCTGAAGCTTTCTTT.

This chain uses TRBV6-4 with TRBJ2-1, with D tentatively TRBD1 (6 bases). V was cut by 10 bases and J by 8 bases, with 15 bases left in between. Germline V gene lookup returns CDR1 MRHNA and CDR2 SNTAGT. The CDR3 is made up of 12 amino acids. The chain's CDR3 is CATRARGDEQFF. CDR3 in DNA: TGTGCCACTAGGGCCAGGGGCGATGAGCAGTTCTTC.

The chain couples TRBV29-1 to TRBJ2-3; 11 positions match TRBD2. Germline CDR1 is SQVTM and CDR2 is ANQGSEA. Losses at the gene ends were 4 bases for V and 0 bases for J; bases not matched to a gene: 6. The CDR3 is made up of 16 amino acids. The CDR3, as DNA: TGCAGCGTTGCTGGGACTAGCGGCACTAGCACAGATACGCAGTATTTT. This translates into CSVAGTSGTSTDTQYF.

The V gene is TRBV7-3, the J gene TRBJ2-3, with a weak D call TRBD2 (6 bases). Germline V gene sequence: CDR1 SGHTA, CDR2 FQGTGA. The CDR3 runs to 16 residues. The V end was cut by 1 base, the J end by 4 bases, with 15 bases between. CDR3 coding DNA: TGTGCCAGCAGCTTAAACGGGGCGGGGACCGCAGATACGCAGTATTTT. Amino acids: CASSLNGAGTADTQYF.

The chain has TRBV19 and TRBJ1-5; 8 bases map to TRBD1. Trimming at V came to 3 bases and at J to 0 bases, leaving 10 bases not matched to a gene. The CDR3 consists of 18 residues. Per germline, CDR1 LNHDA and CDR2 SQIVND (reference sequence). CDR3 region: CASSIRLDRAVSNQPQHF. In DNA form, the CDR3 reads TGTGCCAGTAGTATTAGACTGGACAGGGCGGTTAGCAATCAGCCCCAGCATTTT.

The chain has TRBV30 and TRBJ2-3; TRBD2 aligns across 7 bases. This CDR3 has 12 residues. The germline CDR1 and CDR2 sequences are GTSNPN and SVGIG (reference sequence). With V trimmed by 4 bases and J by 6 bases, 4 bases remained unmatched. The CDR3 protein is CAWNQLADTQYF. CDR3 in DNA: TGTGCCTGGAACCAACTAGCGGATACGCAGTATTTT.

The chain links TRBV29-1 to TRBJ2-7, with a tentative D call TRBD1 (5 bases). The CDR3 has 12 amino acids. Germline loops: CDR1 SQVTM, CDR2 ANQGSEA. V was trimmed by 6 bases and J by 0 bases, leaving 9 bases between them. The chain's CDR3 is CSVRQSSYEQYF. The CDR3 coding sequence is TGCAGCGTGAGACAGTCCTCCTACGAGCAGTACTTC.